What follows are 23 T cell receptor beta chains derived from one specimen sequenced in a study of cytomegalovirus exposure and HLA in healthy donors. PCR primers comprised 60 Vbeta and 13 Jbeta primers. Sequencing used immunoSEQ multiplex PCR; TCRdb keeps in-frame clones, though not all of them. In all, the sample yields about 160,000 clones. The sample comprised PBMCs. The receptors stem from a man aged 30-40 years in good health and CMV-seronegative.

The chain joins TRBV6-1 to TRBJ2-7; 9 nucleotides align to TRBD2. There are 14 residues in the CDR3. Trimming at V came to 4 bases and at J to 7 bases, leaving 8 bases not matched to a gene. Germline CDR1 MNHNS, CDR2 SASEGT. For the CDR3, the DNA is TGTGCCAGCAGTGTGTCTAGCGGGGCGAGTGAGCAGTACTTC. Translated: CASSVSSGASEQYF.

V and J are TRBV5-1 and TRBJ2-5; tentatively, D is TRBD2 (5 bases). With 5 bases removed from V and 3 bases from J, the gap between germline ends came to 11 bases. The CDR3 sequence is 13 residues long. CDR1 and CDR2 from the germline V gene are SGHRS and YFSETQ. Here the CDR3 DNA reads TGCGCCAGCAGTCGAAAGGGAGAAGAGACCCAGTACTTC. Translated, it gives CASSRKGEETQYF.

This chain joins TRBV29-1 and TRBJ1-2; D possibly corresponds to TRBD1 (6 bases). Trimming left V 0 bases short and J 4 bases short, with 15 bases between. This CDR3 comprises 15 residues. Germline CDR1 is SQVTM and CDR2 is ANQGSEA. The CDR3 region is CSVEDTRDTAYGYTF. In DNA, the CDR3 is TGCAGCGTTGAAGATACAAGGGACACAGCCTATGGCTACACCTTC.

CDR3 nucleotides: TGTGCCAGTAAACCACAAAACACCGGGGAGCTGTTTTTT. It specifies CASKPQNTGELFF. The chain recombines TRBV19 with TRBJ2-2; the D is unclear. Germline V gene sequence: CDR1 LNHDA, CDR2 SQIVND (reference sequence). This CDR3 is 13 amino acids long. V lost 7 bases to trimming and J lost 2 bases, with 8 bases between them.

The J gene is TRBJ2-7, the V gene TRBV6-1, with TRBD2 matching over 12 bases. The J segment lost 6 bases and the V segment lost 3 bases, leaving 12 bases of the junction unmatched. The germline V gene has CDR1 MNHNS and CDR2 SASEGT. There are 17 residues in the CDR3. The DNA for the CDR3 is TGTGCCAGCAGTGAGGCTAGCGGGGGGGGGCACGGGGCCGAGCAGTACTTC. Residues: CASSEASGGGHGAEQYF.

The V and J genes are TRBV5-1 and TRBJ2-5; D is possibly TRBD1 (5 bases). The germline V and J ends were trimmed by 2 bases and 5 bases, with 10 bases remaining between them. From germline, CDR1 is SGHRS and CDR2 YFSETQ. CDR3 size: 13 residues. The CDR3 DNA sequence: TGCGCCAGCAGCTTAGGGGTGGAGGAGACCCAGTACTTC. Protein: CASSLGVEETQYF.

The J gene is TRBJ1-1, the V gene TRBV9; the D gene is possibly TRBD1 (5 bases). CDR3 length equals 15 residues. Looked up from germline, CDR1 is SGDLS and CDR2 is YYNGEE. V was cut by 0 bases and J by 0 bases, with 9 bases left in between. The CDR3 loop is CASSVVSGLNTEAFF. CDR3 bases: TGTGCCAGCAGCGTAGTTTCAGGGCTGAACACTGAAGCTTTCTTT.

This chain uses TRBV5-6 with TRBJ2-1, with 8 positions matching TRBD2. V shed 4 bases and J 4 bases; nucleotides not matched to a gene: 10. This CDR3 spans 16 amino acids. Germline-derived CDR1 and CDR2 are SGHDT and YYEEEE. The CDR3 spells CASSDPGGEGYNEQFF. CDR3 nucleotide sequence: TGTGCCAGCAGCGACCCGGGGGGGGAGGGTTACAATGAGCAGTTCTTC.

This rearrangement joins TRBV7-6 to TRBJ2-7; D might be TRBD1 (6 bases). The germline CDR1 and CDR2 sequences are SGHVS and FNYEAQ. Trimming took 0 bases from V and 3 from J, leaving 12 bases between them. The CDR3 has 15 residues. CDR3 amino acids: CASSLANRANYEQYF. The CDR3 nucleotides read TGTGCCAGCAGCTTAGCGAACAGGGCCAACTACGAGCAGTACTTC.

The chain is built from TRBV19 and TRBJ2-3, with a possible D match to TRBD2 (5 bases). The CDR3 runs 16 residues. CDR1 and CDR2 (germline): LNHDA, SQIVND (reference sequence). Trimming pared 1 base from V and 10 bases from J, leaving 21 bases between. In DNA form, the CDR3 reads TGTGCCAGTAGTATAGTTGCCGCGGGCGTGGGAAATCCGCAGTATTTT. Amino acid sequence: CASSIVAAGVGNPQYF.

The rearrangement uses TRBV7-6 and TRBJ1-5, with D perhaps matching TRBD1 (6 bases). The germline V gene encodes CDR1 SGHVS and CDR2 FNYEAQ. The CDR3 is made up of 18 amino acids. V lost 4 bases and J 5 bases, leaving 24 bases between the germline ends. The CDR3 nucleotides are TGTGCCAGCAGCTCTCCCAGACCCCGCGGACAGCGAGATCAGCCCCAGCATTTT. Amino acids: CASSSPRPRGQRDQPQHF.

The chain joins TRBV10-2 to TRBJ1-5; 7 nucleotides align to TRBD1. The CDR3 totals 17 residues. Germline V CDR1 and CDR2: WSHSY, SAAADI. With V trimmed by 2 bases and J by 3 bases, 10 bases remained unmatched. The CDR3 region is CASSESPPGGTNQPQHF. CDR3 DNA: TGCGCCAGCAGTGAGAGTCCCCCAGGGGGTACCAATCAGCCCCAGCATTTT.

The V call is TRBV10-2, the J call TRBJ1-3, with a possible D match to TRBD1 (5 bases). From germline, CDR1 is WSHSY and CDR2 SAAADI. Trimming removed 9 bases from V and 2 bases from J, with 14 bases in between. The CDR3 is 14 amino acids. CDR3 in amino acids: CASTYQGTGNTIYF. As DNA, the CDR3 is TGCGCCAGTACCTACCAGGGAACTGGAAACACCATATATTTT.

The chain's CDR3 is CASSQAFPGGASYEQYF. For the CDR3, the DNA is TGCGCCAGCAGCCAAGCATTTCCTGGCGGGGCCTCCTACGAGCAGTACTTC. The chain carries TRBV4-3 and TRBJ2-5; D is perhaps TRBD2 (6 bases). TRBJ2-7 matches the DNA end more closely, so the J call is doubtful. Per the germline V gene, CDR1 is LGHNA and CDR2 is YSLEER. The CDR3 loop spans 17 amino acids.

V and J are TRBV19 and TRBJ2-3; maybe TRBD2 (6 bases). The CDR3 sequence is 13 residues long. Looked up from germline, CDR1 is LNHDA and CDR2 is SQIVND (reference sequence). The V gene lost 11 bases and the J gene lost 2 bases, with 14 bases spanning the gap. CDR3 nucleotide sequence: TGTGCCTGCCGGGGACTTCTCACAGATACGCAGTATTTT. This translates into CACRGLLTDTQYF.

The chain combines TRBV5-1 with TRBJ2-7; TRBD1 agrees at 10 bases. The ends lost 4 bases at V and 5 bases at J; junction bases unmatched: 3. The V gene's germline CDR1 is SGHRS and CDR2 YFSETQ. The CDR3 sequence is 13 residues long. CDR3 nucleotides: TGCGCCAGCAGCGGACAGGGGGGGGACGAGCAGTACTTC. This codes for CASSGQGGDEQYF.

The chain recombines TRBV27 with TRBJ2-4; a possible D gene is TRBD2 (6 bases). The CDR3 has 12 residues. V lost 3 bases, J lost 6 bases, and 6 bases lay in between. Germline V gene sequence: CDR1 MNHEY, CDR2 SMNVEV (reference sequence). Here the CDR3 reads CASSLGGNIQYF. The DNA for the CDR3 is TGTGCCAGCAGTTTGGGAGGAAACATTCAGTACTTC.

The rearrangement links TRBV2 to TRBJ2-7; D is ambiguous. Per germline, CDR1 SNHLY and CDR2 FYNNEI. V lost 0 bases to trimming and J lost 5 bases, with 11 bases between them. This CDR3 is built from 14 residues. CDR3 sequence (DNA): TGTGCCAGCAGTGAAGCAAATACTGGTCACGAGCAGTACTTC. This sequence encodes CASSEANTGHEQYF.

The chain uses TRBV7-2 and TRBJ2-7; 12 nucleotides align to TRBD1. Trimming at V came to 5 bases and at J to 3 bases, leaving 8 bases not matched to a gene. The CDR3 loop spans 16 amino acids. CDR1 is SGHTA, CDR2 FQGNSA, per germline. The CDR3 protein is CASSAAGTGGFYEQYF. The DNA for the CDR3 is TGTGCCAGCAGCGCCGCCGGGACAGGGGGCTTCTACGAGCAGTACTTC.

V and J are TRBV6-1 and TRBJ2-7; a weak D match, TRBD1 (6 bases). V was clipped by 5 bases and J by 6 bases, with 8 bases between them. Germline CDR1 reads MNHNS; CDR2 reads SASEGT. There are 11 residues in the CDR3. The CDR3 region has the DNA TGTGCCAGCAGTACCAGGGGCGAGCAGTACTTC. It encodes CASSTRGEQYF.

The chain uses TRBV18 and TRBJ2-1; 8 bases match TRBD1. This CDR3 has 15 residues. Germline values: CDR1 KGHSH, CDR2 LQKENI. Germline trimming cut 8 bases from V and 1 base from J; bases unmatched to any gene: 7. CDR3 nucleotide sequence: TGTGCCAGCGCCGAACGGGACAGGTCCTACAATGAGCAGTTCTTC. The encoded protein is CASAERDRSYNEQFF.

The J gene is TRBJ2-1, the V gene TRBV20-1, with unresolved D. In germline, CDR1 is DFQATT, CDR2 SNEGSKA (reference sequence). V was cut by 5 bases and J by 1 base, with 3 bases left in between. The CDR3 contains 11 residues. CDR3 DNA: TGCAGTGCTCCGTCCTACAATGAGCAGTTCTTC. Its translation: CSAPSYNEQFF.

The chain combines TRBV19 with TRBJ2-1; 14 bases fit TRBD2. V shed 5 bases, J shed 9 bases, and the junction held 6 bases outside the gene matches. Germline CDR1 reads LNHDA; CDR2 reads SQIVND (reference sequence). This CDR3 region has 15 residues. The chain's CDR3 is CASSVLGLAGGEQFF. For the CDR3, the DNA is TGTGCCAGTAGTGTATTAGGACTAGCGGGAGGTGAGCAGTTCTTC.